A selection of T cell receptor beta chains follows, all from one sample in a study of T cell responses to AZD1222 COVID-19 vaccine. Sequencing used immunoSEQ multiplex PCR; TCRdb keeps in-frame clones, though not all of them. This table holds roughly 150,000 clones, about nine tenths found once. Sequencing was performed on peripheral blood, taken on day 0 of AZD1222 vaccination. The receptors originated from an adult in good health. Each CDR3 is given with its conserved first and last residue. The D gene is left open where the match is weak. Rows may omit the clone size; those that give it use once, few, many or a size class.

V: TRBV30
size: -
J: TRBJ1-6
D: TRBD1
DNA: TGTGCCTGGAGGGGACAGGGATGGTCACCCCTCCACTTT
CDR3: CAWRGQGWSPLHF

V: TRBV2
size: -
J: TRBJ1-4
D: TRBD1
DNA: TGTGCCAGCAGTCCGGGACAGGGGGCGAGGACTAATGAAAAACTGTTTTTT
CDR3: CASSPGQGARTNEKLFF

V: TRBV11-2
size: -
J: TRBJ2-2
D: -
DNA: TGTGCCAGCAGCTTCATCGGGGAGCTGTTTTTT
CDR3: CASSFIGELFF

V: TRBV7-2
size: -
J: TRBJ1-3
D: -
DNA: TGTGCCAGCAGCTTAGTTGTGGGGAGCTCTGGAAACACCATATATTTT
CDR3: CASSLVVGSSGNTIYF

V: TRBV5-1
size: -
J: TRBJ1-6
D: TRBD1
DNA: TGCGCCAGCAGCTTGGGGCAGGGGGCCTCGGTAGGTTCACCCCTCCACTTT
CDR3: CASSLGQGASVGSPLHF

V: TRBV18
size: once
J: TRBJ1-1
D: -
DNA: TGTGCCAGCTCACCACCGTCCGGGGGGATGAACACTGAAGCTTTCTTT
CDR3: CASSPPSGGMNTEAFF

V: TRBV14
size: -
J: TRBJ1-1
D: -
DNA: TGTGCCAGCAGCCAAGATACCCCCACTATACTGGGGAGGGAAGCTTTCTTT
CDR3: CASSQDTPTILGREAFF

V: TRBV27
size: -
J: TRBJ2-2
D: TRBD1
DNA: TGTGCCAGCAGCACGCTTCCGGGACAGACCCTTAACACCGGGGAGCTGTTTTTT
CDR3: CASSTLPGQTLNTGELFF

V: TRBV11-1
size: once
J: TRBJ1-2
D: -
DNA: TGTGCCAGCAGCCCGGGGACCATCTATGGCTACACCTTC
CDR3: CASSPGTIYGYTF

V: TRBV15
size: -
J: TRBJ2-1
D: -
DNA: TGTGCCACCAGCAGGCCCTATAGGGGGGGCCCCTACAATGAGCAGTTCTTC
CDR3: CATSRPYRGGPYNEQFF

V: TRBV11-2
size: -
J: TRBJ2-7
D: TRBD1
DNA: TGTGCCAGCACCAGGACAGGCCCCGTGGACGAGCAGTACTTC
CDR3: CASTRTGPVDEQYF

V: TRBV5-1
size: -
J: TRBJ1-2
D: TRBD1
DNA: TGCGCCAGCAGCTTGACCCCCGGGACAGGGTTAACGGGCTACACCTTC
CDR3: CASSLTPGTGLTGYTF

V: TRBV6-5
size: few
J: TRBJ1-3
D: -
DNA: TGTGCCAGCAATAAAGGAGGCTCTGGAAACACCATATATTTT
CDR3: CASNKGGSGNTIYF

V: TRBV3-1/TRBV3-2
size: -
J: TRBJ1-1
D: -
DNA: TGTGCCAGCAGCCAAAGCGCGGGGTTGAGGGCAATGAACACTGAAGCTTTCTTT
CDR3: CASSQSAGLRAMNTEAFF

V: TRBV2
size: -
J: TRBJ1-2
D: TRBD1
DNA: TGTGCCAGCAGTGGGACAGGAGGGGCGCGTGGCTACACCTTC
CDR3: CASSGTGGARGYTF

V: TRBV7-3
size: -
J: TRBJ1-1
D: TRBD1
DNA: TGTGCCAGCAGCTTAGGGGAGTGGCGGCAGGGGGACACTGAAGCTTTCTTT
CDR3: CASSLGEWRQGDTEAFF

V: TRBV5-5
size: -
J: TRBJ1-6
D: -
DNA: TGTGCCAGCAGCAGTTCCAGCTCCTATAATTCACCCCTCCACTTT
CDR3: CASSSSSSYNSPLHF

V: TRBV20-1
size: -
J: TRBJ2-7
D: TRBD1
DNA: TGCAGTGGGGGGACAGCCTACGAGCAGTACTTC
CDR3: CSGGTAYEQYF

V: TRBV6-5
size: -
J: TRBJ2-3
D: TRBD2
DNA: TGTGCCAGCATGGCGCGGGGGGCCACAGATACGCAGTATTTT
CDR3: CASMARGATDTQYF